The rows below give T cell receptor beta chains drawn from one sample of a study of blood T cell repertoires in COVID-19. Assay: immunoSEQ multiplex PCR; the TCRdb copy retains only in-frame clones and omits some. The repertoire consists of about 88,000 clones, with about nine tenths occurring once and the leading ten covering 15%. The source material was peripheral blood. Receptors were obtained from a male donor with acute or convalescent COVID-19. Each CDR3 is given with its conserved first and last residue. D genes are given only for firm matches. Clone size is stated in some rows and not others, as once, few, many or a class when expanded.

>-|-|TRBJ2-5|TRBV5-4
CASSYAGAETQYF
TGTGCCAGCAGCTACGCCGGAGCGGAGACCCAGTACTTC
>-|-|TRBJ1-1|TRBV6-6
CASSYPGNLMNTEAFF
TGTGCCAGCAGTTACCCGGGGAACCTAATGAACACTGAAGCTTTCTTT
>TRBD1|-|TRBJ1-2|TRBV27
CASRPTGTYGYTF
TGTGCCAGCAGGCCGACAGGGACCTATGGCTACACCTTC
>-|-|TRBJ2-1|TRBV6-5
CASSYGPARLYNEQFF
TGTGCCAGCAGTTACGGGCCTGCACGGCTTTACAATGAGCAGTTCTTC
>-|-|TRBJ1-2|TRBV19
CASSIVGKNYGYTF
TGTGCCAGTAGTATAGTGGGCAAAAACTATGGCTACACCTTC
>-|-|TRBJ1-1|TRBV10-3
CAISEVRGNTEAFF
TGTGCCATCAGTGAGGTCAGGGGGAACACTGAAGCTTTCTTT
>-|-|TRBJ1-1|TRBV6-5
CASSFTGNTEAFF
TGTGCCAGCAGTTTTACAGGGAACACTGAAGCTTTCTTT
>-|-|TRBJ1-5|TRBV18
CASAVSRDQPQHF
TGTGCCAGTGCGGTGTCACGGGATCAGCCCCAGCATTTT
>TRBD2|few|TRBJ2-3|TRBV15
CATSREAGSTDTQYF
TGTGCCACCAGCAGAGAAGCGGGGAGCACAGATACGCAGTATTTT
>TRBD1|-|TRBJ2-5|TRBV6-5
CASSLTGGARETQYF
TGTGCCAGCAGTTTGACAGGGGGCGCGAGGGAGACCCAGTACTTC
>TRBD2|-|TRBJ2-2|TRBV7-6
CASSPLSGGNTGELFF
TGTGCCAGCAGCCCATTAAGCGGGGGGAACACCGGGGAGCTGTTTTTT
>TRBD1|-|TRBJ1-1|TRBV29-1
CSVNIRTGAEAFF
TGCAGCGTAAATATTCGGACAGGGGCAGAAGCTTTCTTT
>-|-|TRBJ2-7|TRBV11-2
CASSKGVEQYF
TGTGCCAGCAGCAAGGGGGTCGAGCAGTACTTC
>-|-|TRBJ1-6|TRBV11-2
CASSLDNGEPNSPLHF
TGTGCCAGCAGCTTAGATAACGGGGAGCCCAATTCACCCCTCCACTTT
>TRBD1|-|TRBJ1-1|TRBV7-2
CASRSVQGATNTEAFF
TGTGCCAGCAGAAGCGTACAGGGGGCGACGAACACTGAAGCTTTCTTT
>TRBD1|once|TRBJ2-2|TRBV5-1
CASSFGQGNTGELFF
TGCGCCAGCAGCTTCGGACAGGGGAACACCGGGGAGCTGTTTTTT
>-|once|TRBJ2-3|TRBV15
CATRQEGLTDTQYF
TGTGCCACCAGACAGGAGGGGCTCACAGATACGCAGTATTTT
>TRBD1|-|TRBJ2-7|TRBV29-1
CSILDRVGEQYF
TGCAGCATCCTGGACAGGGTAGGCGAGCAGTACTTC
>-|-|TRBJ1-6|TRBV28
CASSLSYSPLHF
TGTGCCAGCAGTTTATCTTATTCACCCCTCCACTTT
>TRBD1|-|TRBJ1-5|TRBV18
CASSPPNRGLGNQPQHF
TGTGCCAGCTCACCACCAAACAGGGGGCTGGGCAATCAGCCCCAGCATTTT
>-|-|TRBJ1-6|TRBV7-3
CASSLGLAPYNSPLHF
TGTGCCAGCAGCTTAGGGCTAGCCCCCTATAATTCACCCCTCCACTTT
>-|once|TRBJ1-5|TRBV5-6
CASSFRGETLSNQPQHF
TGTGCCAGCAGCTTCAGGGGCGAAACCCTTAGCAATCAGCCCCAGCATTTT
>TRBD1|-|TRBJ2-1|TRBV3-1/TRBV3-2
CASSLGTGVQFF
TGTGCCAGCAGCCTCGGGACAGGGGTGCAGTTCTTC
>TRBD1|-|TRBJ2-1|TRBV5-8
CASSADRGGRVF
TGTGCCAGCAGCGCTGACAGGGGTGGAAGGGTCTTC
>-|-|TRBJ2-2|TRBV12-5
CASGSPEGMGELFF
TGTGCTAGTGGTTCCCCAGAGGGTATGGGGGAGCTGTTTTTT
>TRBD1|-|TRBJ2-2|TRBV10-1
CASSEYTGGNFFAGELFF
TGCGCCAGCAGTGAGTATACAGGGGGCAATTTTTTCGCCGGGGAGCTGTTTTTT
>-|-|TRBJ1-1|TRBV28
CASTVNTEAFF
TGTGCCAGCACCGTGAACACTGAAGCTTTCTTT
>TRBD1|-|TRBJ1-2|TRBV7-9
CASSGQQGAESGYTF
TGTGCCAGCAGCGGGCAACAGGGGGCTGAAAGTGGCTACACCTTC
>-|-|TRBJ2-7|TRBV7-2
CASSPTPLGEQYF
TGTGCCAGCAGCCCGACACCGCTGGGTGAGCAGTACTTC
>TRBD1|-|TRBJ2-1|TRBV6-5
CASRLGQGVYNEQFF
TGTGCCAGCAGATTGGGACAGGGGGTCTACAATGAGCAGTTCTTC
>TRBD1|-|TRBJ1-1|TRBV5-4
CASSPRQGPGAEAFF
TGTGCCAGCAGCCCCAGACAGGGGCCCGGCGCTGAAGCTTTCTTT
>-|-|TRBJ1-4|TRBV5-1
CASSFGVGPNEKLFF
TGCGCCAGCAGCTTCGGGGTTGGCCCAAATGAAAAACTGTTTTTT
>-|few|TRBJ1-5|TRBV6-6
CASRQGYSNQPQHF
TGTGCCAGCAGACAGGGCTATAGCAATCAGCCCCAGCATTTT
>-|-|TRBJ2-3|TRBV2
CASSDRGTSTDTQYF
TGTGCCAGCAGTGATCGGGGAACTAGCACAGATACGCAGTATTTT
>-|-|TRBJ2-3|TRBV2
CAIRRAVDTQYF
TGTGCCATCCGGCGGGCGGTTGATACGCAGTATTTT
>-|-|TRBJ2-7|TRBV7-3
CASSFSHRDEQYF
TGTGCCAGCAGCTTCTCCCACAGGGACGAGCAGTACTTC
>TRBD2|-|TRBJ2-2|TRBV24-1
CATRPGGSHTGELFF
TGTGCCACCAGGCCCGGGGGGTCTCACACCGGGGAGCTGTTTTTT
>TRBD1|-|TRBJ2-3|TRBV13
CASSFEGGQGIQGTDTQYF
TGTGCCAGCAGCTTTGAGGGGGGACAGGGCATCCAGGGCACAGATACGCAGTATTTT
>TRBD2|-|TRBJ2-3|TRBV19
CASSIVLAGSTDTQYF
TGTGCCAGTAGTATAGTGCTAGCGGGGAGCACAGATACGCAGTATTTT
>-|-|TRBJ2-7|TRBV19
CASRQGGAGSSYEQYF
TGTGCCAGTAGACAGGGAGGGGCGGGAAGCTCCTACGAGCAGTACTTC
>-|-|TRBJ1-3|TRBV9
CASSVGDFLSGNTIYF
TGTGCCAGCAGCGTAGGAGACTTTCTCTCTGGAAACACCATATATTTT
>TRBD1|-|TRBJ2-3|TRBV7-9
CASSLGDRGRGSADTQYF
TGTGCCAGCAGCTTAGGGGACAGGGGGCGAGGGTCGGCAGATACGCAGTATTTT
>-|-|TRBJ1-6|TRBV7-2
CASSPFGGRSNSPLHF
TGTGCCAGCAGCCCGTTTGGGGGCCGCTCGAATTCACCCCTCCACTTT
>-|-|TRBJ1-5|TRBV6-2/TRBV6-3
CASSYGLAQHF
TGTGCCAGCAGTTACGGGCTGGCCCAGCATTTT
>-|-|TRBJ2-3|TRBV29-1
CSTEGRSTDTQYF
TGCAGCACCGAGGGCAGGAGCACAGATACGCAGTATTTT
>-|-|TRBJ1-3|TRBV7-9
CASSLTRGAQGNTIYF
TGTGCCAGCAGCTTAACCCGGGGGGCCCAAGGAAACACCATATATTTT
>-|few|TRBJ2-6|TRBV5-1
CASSPEGGAAGANVLTF
TGCGCCAGCAGCCCGGAGGGGGGGGCGGCCGGGGCCAACGTCCTGACTTTC
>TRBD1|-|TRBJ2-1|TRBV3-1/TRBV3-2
CASSPRQGEAEQFF
TGTGCCAGCAGCCCCAGACAGGGGGAGGCTGAGCAGTTCTTC
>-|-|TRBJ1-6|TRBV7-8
CASSQEVRYNSPLHF
TGTGCCAGCAGCCAGGAGGTGCGGTATAATTCACCCCTCCACTTT
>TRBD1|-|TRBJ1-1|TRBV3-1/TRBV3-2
CASSHSTGQTNTEAFF
TGTGCCAGCAGCCACAGTACGGGACAGACGAACACTGAAGCTTTCTTT